The clone carrying this T cell receptor (beta chain) was picked up a small number of times. These data are taken from a study of shared T cell receptors in the human thymus. The assay was immunoSEQ multiplex PCR, and TCRdb's table has in-frame clones only and misses some. Of approximately 580,000 clones detected, around 78% appear once; the ten largest clones hold 0.01% to 0.015%. Trimming took 1 base from V and 5 from J, leaving 9 bases between them. Germline V CDR1 and CDR2: SGHDN, FVKESK. The CDR3 length is 14 residues. This sample also belongs to another study, concerning human thymus T cells. That publication notes: Thymus pieces cut out during corrective heart surgery were the tissue that was used. Unrelated individuals had highly overlapping thymic repertoires, as reported in related research.

The chain uses TRBV14 and TRBJ2-1, with a possible D match to TRBD1 (6 bases). Input material: thymocytes. The TCR comes from a boy under two years old with a congenital heart defect. CDR3 sequence reads: CASSQGQAHNEQFF. The CDR3 region has the DNA TGTGCCAGCAGCCAAGGACAGGCCCACAATGAGCAGTTCTTC.